The T cell receptor (beta chain) described here comes from a study of T cell repertoires in cytomegalovirus infection. CDR3 size: 16 residues. The V and J ends lost 2 bases and 7 bases respectively, with 18 bases between them. The germline V gene encodes CDR1 SNHLY and CDR2 FYNNEI. This clonotype has a handful of counts. TCRdb reprocessed the reads with MiXCR, giving one entry per CDR3 protein. The data hold some 220,000 distinct CDR3 sequences, with 6.5% observed a single time. This TCR was recovered from a human donor in good health (CMV status not recorded). Some clones in this sample may be carry-over from other donors' samples. The V and J genes are TRBV2 and TRBJ2-1; no clear D. What was sequenced was PBMCs. The CDR3 loop is CASSESRTPGTNEQFF. The CDR3 DNA sequence: TGTGCCAGCAGTGAAAGCCGGACCCCGGGTACGAATGAGCAGTTCTTC.